The 20 T cell receptor beta chains given below trace back to one sample, sequenced in a study of T cell responses to AZD1222 COVID-19 vaccine. The repertoire was sequenced with immunoSEQ multiplex PCR; TCRdb's copy has only in-frame clones and lacks some. The table records roughly 140,000 clones, 92% of them present only once. The specimen comprised peripheral blood, sampled on day 0 of AZD1222 vaccination. The source is an adult in good health.

The chain recombines TRBV10-3 with TRBJ2-7; 10 bases match TRBD2. Germline lookup yields CDR1 ENHRY and CDR2 SYGVKD. The V and J ends lost 5 bases and 6 bases, in that order; junction bases with no gene match: 13. The CDR3 extends over 16 amino acids. This chain's CDR3 is CAISPALLAGAGEQYF. In DNA, the CDR3 is TGTGCCATCAGTCCCGCACTCCTAGCGGGAGCTGGCGAGCAGTACTTC.

This chain links TRBV27 with TRBJ2-7; 11 bases match TRBD2. The CDR3 has 16 amino acids. V dropped 3 bases and J dropped 3; count of bases not matched to a gene: 7. The V gene's germline CDR1 is MNHEY and CDR2 SMNVEV (reference sequence). In DNA, the CDR3 is TGTGCCAGCAGTTTCCTCCCCGGGACTAGCGGCTACGAGCAGTACTTC. It specifies CASSFLPGTSGYEQYF.

The rearrangement links TRBV5-1 to TRBJ1-1; D is undetermined. CDR1 is SGHRS and CDR2 is YFSETQ in the germline V gene. The CDR3 covers 16 residues. V lost 2 bases, J lost 2 bases, and 16 bases lay in between. Here the CDR3 DNA reads TGCGCCAGCAGCTTAGTTTGGCCCAGGATTAACACTGAAGCTTTCTTT. It translates to CASSLVWPRINTEAFF.

The V call is TRBV7-7, the J call TRBJ1-1, with D perhaps matching TRBD1 (6 bases). Germline V gives CDR1 SSHAT, CDR2 FNYEAQ (reference sequence). The V end was cut by 5 bases, the J end by 0 bases, with 13 bases between. CDR3 length: 15 amino acids. The CDR3 DNA sequence: TGTGCCAGCAGCCATAGGACAGAAGTGAACACTGAAGCTTTCTTT. It specifies CASSHRTEVNTEAFF.

This rearrangement joins TRBV5-1 to TRBJ2-3; possibly TRBD1 for D (5 bases). CDR1 and CDR2 from the germline V gene are SGHRS and YFSETQ. The V end was cut by 0 bases, the J end by 4 bases, with 12 bases between. CDR3 length: 15 residues. This CDR3 is CASSLAGLSADTQYF. The CDR3 region has the DNA TGCGCCAGCAGCTTGGCAGGGCTGAGTGCAGATACGCAGTATTTT.

The chain employs TRBV2 and TRBJ1-2; tentatively, D is TRBD1 (6 bases). This CDR3 contains 15 residues. Germline V CDR1 and CDR2: SNHLY, FYNNEI. V dropped 4 bases and J dropped 3 bases, with 15 bases sitting between them. The CDR3 DNA sequence: TGTGCCAGCAGTGGGGGGCCCGGCAGGGACTATGGCTACACCTTC. It codes for CASSGGPGRDYGYTF.

Written as DNA, the CDR3 is TGTGCCAGCAGTCCCGGGACTAGAGGGAACAATGAGCAGTTCTTC. Translation gives CASSPGTRGNNEQFF. The chain carries TRBV27 and TRBJ2-1, with 8 nucleotides matching TRBD2. V dropped 5 bases and J dropped 5; count of bases not matched to a gene: 8. Germline V lookup: CDR1 MNHEY, CDR2 SMNVEV (reference sequence). The CDR3 consists of 15 residues.

The J gene is TRBJ1-4, the V gene TRBV2; no definite D call. Trimming pared 2 bases from V and 4 bases from J, leaving 8 bases between. Germline loops: CDR1 SNHLY, CDR2 FYNNEI. This CDR3 has 14 residues. This CDR3 reads CASSEIRSNEKLFF. CDR3 coding DNA: TGTGCCAGCAGTGAAATTCGGAGTAATGAAAAACTGTTTTTT.

This sequence joins TRBV30 and TRBJ2-1, with a tentative D call TRBD2 (6 bases). V lost 0 bases, J lost 6 bases, and 18 bases lay in between. Germline V CDR1 and CDR2: GTSNPN, SVGIG (reference sequence). The CDR3 runs 16 residues. CDR3 DNA sequence: TGTGCCTGGAGTGTACACGGCGGGATGTTTCTCAATGAGCAGTTCTTC. The encoded protein is CAWSVHGGMFLNEQFF.

The V call is TRBV9, the J call TRBJ1-4; the D gene is possibly TRBD1 (5 bases). The CDR3 runs 14 residues. Germline CDR1 SGDLS, CDR2 YYNGEE. The germline V and J ends were trimmed by 4 bases and 6 bases, with 13 bases remaining between them. As DNA, the CDR3 is TGTGCCAGCAGCAAGCAGGGTAGTTATGAAAAACTGTTTTTT. Amino acids: CASSKQGSYEKLFF.

The CDR3 coding sequence is TGTGCCAGCTCACCGAGGACAGGGGGAACCTACGAGCAGTACTTC. This gives the protein CASSPRTGGTYEQYF. The chain links TRBV18 to TRBJ2-7; 10 nucleotides match TRBD1. V lost 3 bases, J lost 2 bases, and 4 bases stayed unmatched. The CDR3 length is 15 residues. The germline gives CDR1 KGHSH, CDR2 LQKENI. The full variable domain, completed using reference TRBV18 and TRBJ2-7, is NAGVMQNPRHLVRRRGQEARLRCSPMKGHSHVYWYRQLPEEGLKFMVYLQKENIIDESGMPKERFSAEFPKEGPSILRIQQVVRGDSAAYFCASSPRTGGTYEQYFGPGTRLTVT.

The table lists this clone with a count of one. The V call is TRBV7-9, the J call TRBJ1-5, with D perhaps matching TRBD1 (5 bases). The V end lost 5 bases, the J end lost 2 bases, and 13 bases lay between the germline ends. The CDR3 spans 15 residues. CDR1 and CDR2 from the germline V gene are SEHNR and FQNEAQ (reference sequence). The CDR3 is CASSRDRIGNQPQHF. CDR3 coding DNA: TGTGCCAGCAGCAGGGACCGCATTGGCAATCAGCCCCAGCATTTT.

The chain employs TRBV30 and TRBJ2-1, with 10 bases aligning to TRBD1. Trimming at V came to 5 bases and at J to 0 bases, leaving 13 bases not matched to a gene. The germline V gene encodes CDR1 GTSNPN and CDR2 SVGIG (reference sequence). The CDR3 contains 18 residues. CDR3 in amino acids: CAWPTHKGQGSSYNEQFF. The CDR3 bases are TGTGCCTGGCCAACACATAAGGGACAGGGGAGCTCCTACAATGAGCAGTTCTTC.

The chain has TRBV6-5 and TRBJ1-4; D gene uncertain. This CDR3 has 15 amino acids. Germline V gene lookup returns CDR1 MNHEY and CDR2 SVGAGI. With 6 bases removed from V and 0 bases from J, the gap between germline ends came to 11 bases. CDR3 nucleotides: TGTGCCAGCAGATCCGTAGCTGCAACTAATGAAAAACTGTTTTTT. This sequence encodes CASRSVAATNEKLFF.

The chain links TRBV2 to TRBJ2-7, with a weak D call TRBD2 (5 bases). This CDR3 region has 13 residues. The V gene's germline CDR1 is SNHLY and CDR2 FYNNEI. Trimming removed 7 bases from V and 3 bases from J, with 13 bases in between. Here the CDR3 reads CASTQLRGYEQYF. CDR3 bases: TGTGCCAGCACGCAACTTCGGGGCTACGAGCAGTACTTC.

This chain's CDR3 is CASSLERSPLHF. CDR3 sequence (DNA): TGTGCCAGCAGCTTGGAAAGGTCACCCCTCCACTTT. The V gene is TRBV5-5, the J gene TRBJ1-6; D unclear. This CDR3 has 12 amino acids. Germline assignment: CDR1 SGHKS and CDR2 YYEKEE (reference sequence). V was cut by 0 bases and J by 10 bases, with 5 bases left in between.

CDR3 DNA sequence: TGTGCCAGCAGTCCCCGGGACAGGGGCCCCAATGAGCAGTTCTTC. Amino acids: CASSPRDRGPNEQFF. The chain couples TRBV27 to TRBJ2-1, with TRBD1 identical over 10 bases. V was clipped by 5 bases and J by 6 bases; unmatched bases: 7. The CDR3 is 15 residues long. Germline V gene lookup returns CDR1 MNHEY and CDR2 SMNVEV (reference sequence).

A few counts support this clone. This chain links TRBV7-9 with TRBJ1-3; D is ambiguous. The V gene's germline CDR1 is SEHNR and CDR2 FQNEAQ (reference sequence). Between the trimmed V and J ends, which lost 5 bases and 4 bases, there was a span of 18 bases. There are 16 residues in the CDR3. The CDR3: CASSPIKGILGNTIYF. The CDR3 nucleotides are TGTGCCAGCAGCCCGATAAAGGGAATATTGGGAAACACCATATATTTT.

V usage is TRBV4-1 and J usage is TRBJ2-1; the match to TRBD2 covers 11 bases. The CDR3 is 16 residues long. V was pared by 3 bases and J by 5 bases, with 6 bases of the junction left unmatched. The germline V gene encodes CDR1 MGHRA and CDR2 YSYEKL. In DNA, the CDR3 is TGCGCCAGCAGCCAGCCAGGGACTAGCGGCCACAATGAGCAGTTCTTC. Translated: CASSQPGTSGHNEQFF.

This chain uses TRBV28 with TRBJ1-3; no reliable D call. The V end was cut by 2 bases, the J end by 2 bases, with 13 bases between. CDR1 is MDHEN and CDR2 is SYDVKM in the germline V gene. The CDR3 consists of 16 residues. The CDR3, as DNA: TGTGCCAGCAGTTTACTCCCTCCGGTAACTGGAAACACCATATATTTT. Residues: CASSLLPPVTGNTIYF. Using reference TRBV28 and TRBJ1-3 for the parts outside the CDR3, the full variable domain is DVKVTQSSRYLVKRTGEKVFLECVQDMDHENMFWYRQDPGLGLRLIYFSYDVKMKEKGDIPEGYSVSREKKERFSLILESASTNQTSMYLCASSLLPPVTGNTIYFGEGSWLTVV.